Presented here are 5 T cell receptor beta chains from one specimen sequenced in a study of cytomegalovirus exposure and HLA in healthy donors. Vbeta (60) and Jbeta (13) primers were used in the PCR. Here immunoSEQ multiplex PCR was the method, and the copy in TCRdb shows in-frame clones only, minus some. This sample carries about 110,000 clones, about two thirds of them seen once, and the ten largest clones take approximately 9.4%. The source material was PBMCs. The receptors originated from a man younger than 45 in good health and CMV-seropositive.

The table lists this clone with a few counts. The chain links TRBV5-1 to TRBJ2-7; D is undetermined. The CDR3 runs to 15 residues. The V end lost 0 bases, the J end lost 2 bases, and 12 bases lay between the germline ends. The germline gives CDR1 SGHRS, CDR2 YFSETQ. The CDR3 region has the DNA TGCGCCAGCAGCTTGGCGGCAGACACCACCTACGAGCAGTACTTC. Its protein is CASSLAADTTYEQYF.

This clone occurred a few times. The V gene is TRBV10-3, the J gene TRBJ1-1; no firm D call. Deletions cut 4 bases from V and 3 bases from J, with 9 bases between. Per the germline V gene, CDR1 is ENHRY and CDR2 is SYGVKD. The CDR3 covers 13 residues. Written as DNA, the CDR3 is TGTGCCATCAGTGCGAGTAGAGACACTGAAGCTTTCTTT. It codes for CAISASRDTEAFF.

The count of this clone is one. CDR3 loop: CASSLGTGHGYTF. CDR3 in DNA: TGTGCCAGCAGCCTAGGGACAGGGCATGGCTACACCTTC. J is TRBJ1-2 and V is TRBV9; 9 bases align to TRBD1. CDR1 and CDR2 (germline): SGDLS, YYNGEE. V was pared by 4 bases and J by 6 bases, with 4 bases of the junction left unmatched. The CDR3 runs 13 residues.

CDR3 in amino acids: CASSPASGATYEQYF. The DNA for the CDR3 is TGTGCCAGCAGTCCTGCTAGCGGCGCGACCTACGAGCAGTACTTC. The chain combines TRBV6-1 with TRBJ2-7; 7 bases line up with TRBD2. Germline CDR1 and CDR2: MNHNS and SASEGT. CDR3 length: 15 amino acids. V shed 5 bases and J 2 bases; nucleotides not matched to a gene: 9.

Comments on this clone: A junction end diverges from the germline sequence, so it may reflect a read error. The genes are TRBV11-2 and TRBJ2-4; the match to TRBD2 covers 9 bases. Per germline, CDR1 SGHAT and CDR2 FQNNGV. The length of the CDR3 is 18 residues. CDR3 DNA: TGTGCCAGCAGCTTAACCTTCTTAGCGGGGGCCACCAAAAACAGTCAGTACTTC. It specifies CASSLTFLAGATKNSQYF.